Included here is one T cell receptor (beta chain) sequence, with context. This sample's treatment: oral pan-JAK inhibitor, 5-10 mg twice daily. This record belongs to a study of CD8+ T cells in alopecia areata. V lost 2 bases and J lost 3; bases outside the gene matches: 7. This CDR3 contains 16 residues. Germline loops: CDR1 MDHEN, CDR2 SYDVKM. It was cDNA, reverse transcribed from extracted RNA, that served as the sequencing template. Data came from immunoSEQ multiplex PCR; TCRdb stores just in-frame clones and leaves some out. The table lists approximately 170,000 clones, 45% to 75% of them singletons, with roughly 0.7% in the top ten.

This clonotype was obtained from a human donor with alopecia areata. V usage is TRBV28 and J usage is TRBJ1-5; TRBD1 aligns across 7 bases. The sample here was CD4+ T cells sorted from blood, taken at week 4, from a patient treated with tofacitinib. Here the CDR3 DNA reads TGTGCCAGCAGTTTACCCCAGGGACAGAACAATCAGCCCCAGCATTTT. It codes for CASSLPQGQNNQPQHF.